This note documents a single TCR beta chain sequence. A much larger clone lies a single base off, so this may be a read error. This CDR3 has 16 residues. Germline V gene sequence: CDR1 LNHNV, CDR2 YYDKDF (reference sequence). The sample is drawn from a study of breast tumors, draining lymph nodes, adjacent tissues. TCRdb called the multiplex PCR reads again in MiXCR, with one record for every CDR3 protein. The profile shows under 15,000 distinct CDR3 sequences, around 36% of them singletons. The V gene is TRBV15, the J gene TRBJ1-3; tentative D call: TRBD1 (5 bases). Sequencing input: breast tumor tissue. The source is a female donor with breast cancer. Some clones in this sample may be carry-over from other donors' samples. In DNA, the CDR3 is TGTGCCACCAGCAGAGGGGGACCGGCCTCTGGAAACACCACATATTTT. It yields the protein CATSRGGPASGNTTYF.